Here is one TCR beta chain with its context. This sample is drawn from a study of blood T cell repertoires in COVID-19. In the study overall: Some COVID-19 samples were acute and others convalescent; all came from the United States, Italy and Spain. Sample material is recorded as cDNA or gDNA derived from T cells, B-cell-depleted T cells, or PBMCs.

Study processing details: By means of reference gene primer amplification, nucleated cell counts were estimated. The method was immunoSEQ multiplex PCR; TCRdb's version includes in-frame clones alone and lacks a portion of them. V and J calls and clone size are copied from that table; D and trimming were computed from the DNA. The sample lists over 85,000 clones, roughly 82% occurring once. The ends were cut back, 8 bases at V and 4 bases at J, with 20 bases in the middle. Germline-derived CDR1 and CDR2 are MNHEY and SVGAGI. The CDR3 totals 15 residues. This sequence originates from a man in his sixties with acute or convalescent COVID-19. V usage is TRBV6-5 and J usage is TRBJ1-2; a possible D gene is TRBD1 (5 bases). The sequencing input was peripheral blood. DNA of the CDR3: TGTGCCAGCTCCCCCCCCGGGGGTTGGTTCTATGGCTACACCTTC. Translated, it gives CASSPPGGWFYGYTF.